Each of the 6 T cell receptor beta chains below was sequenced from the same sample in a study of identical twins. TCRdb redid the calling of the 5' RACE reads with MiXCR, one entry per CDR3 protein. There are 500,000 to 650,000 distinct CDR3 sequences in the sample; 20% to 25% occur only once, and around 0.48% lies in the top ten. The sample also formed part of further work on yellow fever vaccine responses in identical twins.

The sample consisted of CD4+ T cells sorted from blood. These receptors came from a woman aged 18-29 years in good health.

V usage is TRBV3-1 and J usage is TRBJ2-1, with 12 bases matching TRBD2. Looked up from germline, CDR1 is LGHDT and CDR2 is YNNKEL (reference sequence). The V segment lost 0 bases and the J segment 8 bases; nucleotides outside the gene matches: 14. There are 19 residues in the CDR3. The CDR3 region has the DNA TGTGCCAGCAGCCAAGAATCGCTAGCGGGGGGGCCTCTACTCGATGAGCAGTTCTTC. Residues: CASSQESLAGGPLLDEQFF.

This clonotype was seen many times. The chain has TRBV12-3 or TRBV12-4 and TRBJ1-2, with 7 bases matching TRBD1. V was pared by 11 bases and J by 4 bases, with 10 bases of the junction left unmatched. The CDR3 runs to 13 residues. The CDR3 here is CALDRWAGYGYTF. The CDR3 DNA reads TGTGCCTTGGACAGGTGGGCGGGCTATGGCTACACCTTC.

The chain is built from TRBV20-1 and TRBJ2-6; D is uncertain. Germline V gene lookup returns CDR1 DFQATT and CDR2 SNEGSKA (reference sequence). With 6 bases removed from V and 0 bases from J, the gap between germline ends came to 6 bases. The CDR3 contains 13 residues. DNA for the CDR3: TGCAGTGCCGAGCCCTCTGGGGCCAACGTCCTGACTTTC. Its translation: CSAEPSGANVLTF.

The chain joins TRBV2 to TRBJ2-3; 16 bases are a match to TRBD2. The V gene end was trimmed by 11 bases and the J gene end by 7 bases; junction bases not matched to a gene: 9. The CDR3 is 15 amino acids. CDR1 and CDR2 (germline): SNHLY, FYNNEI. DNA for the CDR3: TGTGCCCGCCAGGGACTAGCGGGAGGGCCTCATACGCAGTATTTT. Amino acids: CARQGLAGGPHTQYF.

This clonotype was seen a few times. CDR3 protein: CSARDSRRGLNTEAFF. The CDR3, as DNA: TGCAGTGCTAGAGATAGTCGCAGGGGGCTCAACACTGAAGCTTTCTTT. This chain joins TRBV20-1 and TRBJ1-1, with 8 bases identical to TRBD1. CDR1 and CDR2 (germline): DFQATT, SNEGSKA (reference sequence). This CDR3 comprises 16 residues. The V gene end was trimmed by 0 bases and the J gene end by 2 bases; junction bases not matched to a gene: 8.

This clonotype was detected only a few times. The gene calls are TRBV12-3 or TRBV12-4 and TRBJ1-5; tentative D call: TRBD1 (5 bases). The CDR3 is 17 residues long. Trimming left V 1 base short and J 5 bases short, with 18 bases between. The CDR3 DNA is TGTGCCAGCAGTTTAGGGTGGGGGGAAAGGGATCATCAGCCCCAGCATTTT. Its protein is CASSLGWGERDHQPQHF.